This TCR beta chain was found in a study of cytomegalovirus exposure and HLA in healthy donors. About the research overall: A later analysis reported the 100 to 150 validation repertoires used the same platform as the 666 first-cohort repertoires.

Study results and caveats: The classifier, whose performance was assessed in both the original and validation cohorts, reportedly diagnosed cytomegalovirus status with high specificity and sensitivity.

V shed 6 bases, J shed 5 bases, and the junction held 6 bases outside the gene matches. CDR1 MDHEN and CDR2 SYDVKM come from the germline V gene. CDR3 length: 16 amino acids. Concerning this clone itself: Its target is not known.

Donors were drawn from the 120-subject validation cohort, separate from the approximately 700-subject first cohort. Generated by immunoSEQ multiplex PCR, the TCRdb table keeps only in-frame clones and is missing some. The sample lists around 300,000 clones, 65% to 90% occurring once. Input material: PBMCs. The TCR comes from a woman younger than 35 in good health and CMV-seronegative. The chain is built from TRBV28 and TRBJ2-3; 15 nucleotides agree with TRBD2. CDR3 amino acids: CASSWTSGGEGDTQYF. The CDR3 DNA reads as TGTGCCAGCAGCTGGACTAGCGGGGGGGAAGGAGATACGCAGTATTTT.